The 9 T cell receptor beta chains below all came from one sample that was sequenced in a study of naive and memory T cell subsets. Antigens for these TCRs are unknown. Both TRBC1 and TRBC2 were covered by a beta constant-region primer of two equimolar oligonucleotides. Four rounds of PCR amplified the ligated cDNA using nested alpha and beta constant-region primers plus SP2. Each CDR3 protein is one row after TCRdb ran MiXCR on the UMI-ligation and nested PCR reads. Of 150,000 or so distinct CDR3 sequences in the sample, approximately 22% were seen once. The study, taken as a whole, reports: Naive repertoires, especially CD8, held a few larger clonotypes, possibly memory cells re-expressing CD45RA.

The sequencing sample was made of naive CD4+ T cells from blood. The receptor source for this set is a human donor in good health.

The rearrangement joins TRBV6-2 or TRBV6-3 to TRBJ2-7; 8 nucleotides line up with TRBD2. From germline, CDR1 is MNHEY and CDR2 SVGEGT. This CDR3 has 15 amino acids. With 3 bases clipped from V and 6 bases from J, the junction kept 10 bases outside the gene matches. This chain's CDR3 is CASSYSGTRLSEQYF. DNA for the CDR3: TGTGCCAGCAGTTATTCCGGGACTAGGCTAAGCGAGCAGTACTTC.

The table lists this clonotype with a few counts. J is TRBJ2-3 and V is TRBV20-1, with 11 bases matching TRBD2. CDR1 and CDR2 (germline): DFQATT, SNEGSKA (reference sequence). The ends lost 7 bases at V and 2 bases at J; junction bases unmatched: 11. This CDR3 spans 16 amino acids. The CDR3 bases are TGCAGTGTTACCCAGACTAGCGGGACATACACAGATACGCAGTATTTT. The encoded protein is CSVTQTSGTYTDTQYF.

This clonotype was seen only a few times. This sequence joins TRBV20-1 and TRBJ2-7, with 7 bases aligning to TRBD2. The germline gives CDR1 DFQATT, CDR2 SNEGSKA (reference sequence). The CDR3 spans 14 residues. V shed 6 bases and J 1 base; nucleotides not matched to a gene: 9. The DNA for the CDR3 is TGCAGTGCCACCACTAGCGTAACTTCCTACGAGCAGTACTTC. It translates to CSATTSVTSYEQYF.

Many counts were recorded for this clonotype. The chain combines TRBV6-5 with TRBJ1-1; maybe TRBD1 (5 bases). CDR1 MNHEY and CDR2 SVGAGI come from the germline V gene. Trimming shortened V by 2 bases and J by 4 bases, and 11 bases separated the two germline ends. The CDR3 runs to 14 residues. CDR3 in DNA: TGTGCCAGCAGTTACAGGGGTACGGTCACTGAAGCTTTCTTT. It encodes CASSYRGTVTEAFF.

In this sample, this clonotype turned up a few times. The gene calls are TRBV29-1 and TRBJ1-1; the D gene is possibly TRBD1 (5 bases). Germline V gene lookup returns CDR1 SQVTM and CDR2 ANQGSEA. CDR3 length equals 13 residues. Trimming removed 3 bases from V and 2 bases from J, with 10 bases in between. The CDR3 region is CSVDWGLNTEAFF. The CDR3 region has the DNA TGCAGCGTTGACTGGGGACTAAACACTGAAGCTTTCTTT.

This clonotype was picked up many times. The CDR3 spells CASTGRSSYEQYF. CDR3 DNA: TGTGCCAGCACAGGGCGGAGCTCCTACGAGCAGTACTTC. V is TRBV7-9 and J is TRBJ2-7; weak D call: TRBD1 (5 bases). CDR3 length equals 13 residues. Per the germline V gene, CDR1 is SEHNR and CDR2 is FQNEAQ (reference sequence). V was cut by 7 bases and J by 0 bases, with 10 bases left in between.

This clonotype was found a few times. This rearrangement joins TRBV12-2 to TRBJ1-5. TRBV12-2 is described as a pseudogene. This CDR3 is built from 14 residues. Here the CDR3 reads CASRLVGVFQPQHF. The CDR3 DNA sequence: TGTGCAAGTCGCTTAGTAGGAGTATTCCAACCCCAGCATTTT.

V gene TRBV5-5 combines with J gene TRBJ1-1, with a tentative D call TRBD1 (6 bases). Germline V gene data show CDR1 as SGHKS and CDR2 as YYEKEE (reference sequence). V lost 0 bases and J 3 bases, leaving 15 bases between the germline ends. The length of the CDR3 is 16 residues. The CDR3 region is CASSLVGGAVDTEAFF. In nucleotides, the CDR3 is TGTGCCAGCAGCTTGGTGGGGGGCGCGGTTGACACTGAAGCTTTCTTT.

The chain combines TRBV6-6 with TRBJ2-5; a possible D gene is TRBD2 (5 bases). The germline V gene encodes CDR1 MNHNY and CDR2 SVGAGI (reference sequence). This CDR3 has 14 residues. V lost 6 bases, J lost 2 bases, and 13 bases lay in between. CDR3 region: CASRATPGQETQYF. CDR3 sequence (DNA): TGTGCCAGCAGGGCTACTCCGGGACAAGAGACCCAGTACTTC.